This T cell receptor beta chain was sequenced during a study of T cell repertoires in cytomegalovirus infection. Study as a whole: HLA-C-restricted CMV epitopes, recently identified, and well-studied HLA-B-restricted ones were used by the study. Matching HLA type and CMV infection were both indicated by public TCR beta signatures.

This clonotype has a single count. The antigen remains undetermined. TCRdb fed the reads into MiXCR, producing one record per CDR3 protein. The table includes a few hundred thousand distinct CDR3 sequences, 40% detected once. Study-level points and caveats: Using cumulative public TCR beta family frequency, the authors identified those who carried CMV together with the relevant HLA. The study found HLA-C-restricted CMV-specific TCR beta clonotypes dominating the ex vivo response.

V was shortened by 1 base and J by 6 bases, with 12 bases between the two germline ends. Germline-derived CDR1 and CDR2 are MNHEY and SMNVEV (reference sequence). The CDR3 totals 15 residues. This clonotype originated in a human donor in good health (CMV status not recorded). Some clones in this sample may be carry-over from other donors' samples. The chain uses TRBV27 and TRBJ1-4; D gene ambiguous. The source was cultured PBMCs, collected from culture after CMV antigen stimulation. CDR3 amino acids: CASSLWGGWDEKLFF. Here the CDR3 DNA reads TGTGCCAGCAGTTTATGGGGAGGCTGGGATGAAAAACTGTTTTTT.